The T cell receptor (beta chain) described here comes from a study of blood T cell repertoires in COVID-19. This CDR3 has 17 amino acids. Germline lookup yields CDR1 GTSNPN and CDR2 SVGIG (reference sequence). After removal of 0 bases from V and 0 bases from J, the junction contained 5 bases not matched to a gene. TCRdb's table, derived via immunoSEQ multiplex PCR, lists solely in-frame clones and lacks some. The sample lists around 190,000 clones; about nine tenths were seen once. V and J are TRBV30 and TRBJ2-4; 10 bases align to TRBD2. Source material: peripheral blood. This clonotype was obtained from a man in his 70s with active or convalescent COVID-19. Here the CDR3 reads CAWSVVRTSGAKNIQYF. The CDR3, as DNA: TGTGCCTGGAGTGTAGTTCGGACTAGCGGAGCCAAAAACATTCAGTACTTC.